Below are 10 T cell receptor beta chains sequenced from a single sample in a study of beta chain features in type 1 diabetes. Their antigen targets remain unknown. As every portion of the isolated RNA was reverse transcribed, the sequencing read expressed TCRB transcripts. Method: immunoSEQ multiplex PCR; TCRdb's copy keeps in-frame clones and lacks some. Of about 240,000 clones listed, around 13% are singletons. Study outcomes and limitations: Shorter TCRB CDR3s, moderately but significantly so, were found in Type 1 diabetes patients in all four CD4+ subsets.

The material sequenced was naive CD4+ T cells from blood. Source of these receptors: a man aged 25 to 40 with type 1 diabetes.

This chain uses TRBV21-1 with TRBJ2-5; the D segment call TRBD1 is taken from the table without a DNA check. TRBV21-1 is a pseudogene. The CDR3 spans 17 residues. The CDR3 here is CASSPRLAGGSRGTQYF. DNA for the CDR3: TGTGCCAGCAGCCCCCGGCTGGCAGGGGGCTCCAGAGGGACCCAGTACTTC.

The rearrangement uses TRBV6-5 and TRBJ1-2; TRBD1 might be the D (5 bases). The CDR3 sequence is 12 residues long. Germline values: CDR1 MNHEY, CDR2 SVGAGI. V was cut by 9 bases and J by 2 bases, with 10 bases left in between. In nucleotides, the CDR3 is TGTGCCAGTGGCAGGGCGAACTATGGCTACACCTTC. Translating gives CASGRANYGYTF.

The V gene is TRBV5-4, the J gene TRBJ2-7, with D possibly TRBD2 on 6 matching bases. The ends were cut back, 3 bases at V and 6 bases at J, with 22 bases in the middle. CDR3 size: 16 residues. Germline CDR1 and CDR2: SGHNT and YYREEE (reference sequence). This chain's CDR3 is CASSSPSRSGGLEQYF. In nucleotides, the CDR3 is TGTGCCAGCAGCTCCCCTTCTAGAAGCGGAGGGCTCGAGCAGTACTTC.

The V gene is TRBV9, the J gene TRBJ2-7; 9 bases are a match to TRBD1. Germline-derived CDR1 and CDR2 are SGDLS and YYNGEE. After removal of 3 bases from V and 0 bases from J, the junction contained 1 base not matched to a gene. The CDR3 length is 14 residues. The CDR3 DNA sequence: TGTGCCAGCAGCGCACAGGGGGCCTCCTACGAGCAGTACTTC. This translates into CASSAQGASYEQYF.

The gene calls are TRBV6-4 and TRBJ2-1, with 11 bases that match TRBD2. CDR1 is MRHNA, CDR2 SNTAGT, per germline. Unmatched junction bases numbered 10, after V lost 10 bases and J lost 8 bases. The CDR3 loop spans 14 amino acids. The CDR3 coding sequence is TGTGCCACCAGAAGGACTAGCGGGCTGGATGAGCAGTTCTTC. The encoded protein is CATRRTSGLDEQFF.

The chain is built from TRBV18 and TRBJ2-7; TRBD1 aligns across 7 bases. This CDR3 is 14 amino acids long. Germline V CDR1 and CDR2: KGHSH, LQKENI. V was clipped by 4 bases and J by 9 bases; unmatched bases: 12. The CDR3 sequence: CASSQGQSPAVQYF. DNA of the CDR3: TGTGCCAGCTCACAGGGACAGAGCCCGGCCGTGCAGTACTTC.

The rearrangement links TRBV29-1 to TRBJ1-1; D is unresolved. CDR1 and CDR2 (germline): SQVTM, ANQGSEA. V lost 4 bases to trimming and J lost 5 bases, with 11 bases between them. CDR3 length equals 12 residues. The chain's CDR3 is CSVGEGTTEAFF. The DNA of the CDR3 is TGCAGCGTTGGGGAGGGAACAACTGAAGCTTTCTTT.

In its sample, this clone was seen a few times. The V and J genes are TRBV14 and TRBJ1-4; 9 bases match TRBD1. Germline CDR1 is SGHDN and CDR2 is FVKESK. The CDR3 is made up of 16 amino acids. Trimming removed 2 bases from V and 6 bases from J; junction bases left unmatched: 7. In DNA form, the CDR3 reads TGTGCCAGCAGCCAATTCGGGACAGGGTTGGATGAAAAACTGTTTTTT. It yields the protein CASSQFGTGLDEKLFF.

The DNA of the CDR3 is TGCAGCGTTGGAAGGGGCGAAAAACTGTTTTTT. This encodes CSVGRGEKLFF. The chain is built from TRBV29-1 and TRBJ1-4; a possible D gene is TRBD1 (5 bases). The length of the CDR3 is 11 residues. V gave up 4 bases and J gave up 8 bases, with 8 bases separating them. The germline gives CDR1 SQVTM, CDR2 ANQGSEA.

In its sample, this clone was seen a few times. This sequence joins TRBV9 and TRBJ1-4; D call uncertain. From germline, CDR1 is SGDLS and CDR2 YYNGEE. This CDR3 has 14 residues. Between the trimmed V and J ends, which lost 5 bases and 0 bases, there was a span of 8 bases. Written as DNA, the CDR3 is TGTGCCAGCAGTCCGTCTACAACTAATGAAAAACTGTTTTTT. It codes for CASSPSTTNEKLFF. The full variable domain, rest sourced from reference TRBV9 and TRBJ1-4, is DSGVTQTPKHLITATGQRVTLRCSPRSGDLSVYWYQQSLDQGLQFLIQYYNGEERAKGNILERFSAQQFPDLHSELNLSSLELGDSALYFCASSPSTTNEKLFFGSGTQLSVL.